One sample yielded the 24 T cell receptor beta chains listed below, sequenced in a study of T cell clonotyping in hematopoietic cell transplantation (dated by TCRdb to the early 2020s). The intended sense of this specimen's time point label: 100 days after allo-HCT. The library was prepared using the immunoSEQ multiplex PCR assay. As stored in TCRdb, this immuneACCESS dataset retains in-frame rearrangements with V and J assigned. A fraction of the clones does not appear; measured against another copy, unresolved V genes explain less than half of the discrepancy, and the remainder lacks a known reason. Recorded for this sample are about 12,000 clones; about 86% of them occurred a single time. Together, the top ten hold 5.8% of the sample. The sample consisted of PBMCs, taken 100 days after allogeneic stem cell transplant. Every receptor here comes from a female patient in her thirties or forties who had an allogeneic stem cell transplant from a related donor, so T cells may come from the graft donor. Some clones in this sample may be carry-over from other donors' samples.

This clone has only a few counts. The chain combines TRBV27 with TRBJ1-3; no reliable D call. Between the trimmed V and J ends, which lost 5 bases and 4 bases, there was a span of 3 bases. Germline V CDR1 and CDR2: MNHEY, SMNVEV (reference sequence). This CDR3 contains 11 residues. The CDR3 DNA is TGTGCCAGCAGTGGCGGAAACACCATATATTTT. Translating gives CASSGGNTIYF.

The chain combines TRBV29-1 with TRBJ1-3; TRBD1 might be the D (6 bases). Trimming removed 0 bases at V and 0 bases at J, with 15 bases between. The CDR3 has 17 amino acids. Germline V gene lookup returns CDR1 SQVTM and CDR2 ANQGSEA. This chain's CDR3 is CSVEDPAGASSGNTIYF. The CDR3 DNA follows: TGCAGCGTTGAAGATCCGGCAGGGGCTAGCTCTGGAAACACCATATATTTT.

The CDR3 is CASRKSGNTIYF. The CDR3 DNA is TGTGCCAGCAGAAAGTCTGGAAACACCATATATTTT. V is TRBV28 and J is TRBJ1-3; unclear D gene. CDR1 MDHEN and CDR2 SYDVKM come from the germline V gene. V was clipped by 6 bases and J by 1 base, with 4 bases between them. This CDR3 has 12 amino acids. Full variable domain (outside the CDR3, taken from reference TRBV28 and TRBJ1-3): DVKVTQSSRYLVKRTGEKVFLECVQDMDHENMFWYRQDPGLGLRLIYFSYDVKMKEKGDIPEGYSVSREKKERFSLILESASTNQTSMYLCASRKSGNTIYFGEGSWLTVV.

This chain links TRBV5-1 with TRBJ2-5; D gene ambiguous. Germline V gene lookup returns CDR1 SGHRS and CDR2 YFSETQ. The CDR3 is 10 amino acids. The V and J ends lost 6 bases and 5 bases respectively, with 5 bases between them. The chain's CDR3 is CASNRETQYF. In DNA, the CDR3 is TGCGCCAGCAATAGGGAGACCCAGTACTTC.

This chain links TRBV30 with TRBJ2-7; 8 bases are shared with TRBD1. J gave up 2 bases and V 5 bases, and 8 bases lay outside the gene matches. The CDR3 is 14 residues long. Per germline, CDR1 GTSNPN and CDR2 SVGIG (reference sequence). The CDR3 DNA reads TGTGCCTGGGCCCGGACAGGGAGACCCTACGAGCAGTACTTC. This translates into CAWARTGRPYEQYF.

This clone was counted between two and nine times. J is TRBJ1-4 and V is TRBV6-5; no definite D call. The CDR3 spans 13 residues. V lost 7 bases to trimming and J lost 2 bases, with 8 bases between them. CDR1 and CDR2 (germline): MNHEY, SVGAGI. The CDR3 sequence is CASKTGTNEKLFF. The CDR3 DNA reads TGTGCCAGCAAGACCGGGACTAATGAAAAACTGTTTTTT.

V is TRBV5-6 and J is TRBJ1-2; D is perhaps TRBD1 (6 bases). The V gene lost 2 bases and the J gene lost 7 bases, with 21 bases spanning the gap. Germline V gene sequence: CDR1 SGHDT, CDR2 YYEEEE. This CDR3 is built from 16 residues. In nucleotides, the CDR3 is TGTGCCAGCAGCTTACTCGGGGGCAGTGTATTTGCTGGCTACACCTTC. Translation gives CASSLLGGSVFAGYTF. Full variable domain (rest looked up from reference TRBV5-6 and TRBJ1-2): DAGVTQSPTHLIKTRGQQVTLRCSPKSGHDTVSWYQQALGQGPQFIFQYYEEEERQRGNFPDRFSGHQFPNYSSELNVNALLLGDSALYLCASSLLGGSVFAGYTFGSGTRLTVV.

The CDR3 sequence is CASSNRAGETEAFF. The CDR3 DNA reads as TGTGCCAGCAGCAACAGGGCGGGGGAGACTGAAGCTTTCTTT. The gene calls are TRBV7-9 and TRBJ1-1, with D maybe TRBD1 (6 bases). Germline V gene sequence: CDR1 SEHNR, CDR2 FQNEAQ (reference sequence). The CDR3 is made up of 14 amino acids. Trimming took 5 bases from V and 5 from J, leaving 15 bases between them.

The chain uses TRBV10-3 and TRBJ2-6; possibly TRBD1 for D (6 bases). The V end was cut by 6 bases, the J end by 0 bases, with 12 bases between. Per germline, CDR1 ENHRY and CDR2 SYGVKD. There are 16 residues in the CDR3. CDR3 region: CAIRQQGNSGANVLTF. The DNA of the CDR3 is TGTGCCATCAGACAACAGGGTAACTCTGGGGCCAACGTCCTGACTTTC.

The gene calls are TRBV28 and TRBJ1-5, with a possible D match to TRBD1 (5 bases). Between the trimmed V and J ends, which lost 2 bases and 2 bases, there was a span of 7 bases. The CDR3 has 14 amino acids. Germline CDR1 reads MDHEN; CDR2 reads SYDVKM. In nucleotides, the CDR3 is TGTGCCAGCAGTTTAGACAGAGGCAATCAGCCCCAGCATTTT. Its protein is CASSLDRGNQPQHF.

The chain is built from TRBV5-6 and TRBJ1-1; TRBD1 might be the D (5 bases). Per the germline V gene, CDR1 is SGHDT and CDR2 is YYEEEE. The V end lost 2 bases, the J end lost 4 bases, and 15 bases lay between the germline ends. The length of the CDR3 is 15 residues. The CDR3 protein is CASSFGLWGVTEAFF. The CDR3 DNA reads TGTGCCAGCAGCTTTGGGCTTTGGGGGGTCACTGAAGCTTTCTTT.

The rearrangement joins TRBV6-5 to TRBJ2-7; 10 positions agree with TRBD2. Trimming took 6 bases from V and 6 from J; bases not matched to a gene: 8. The CDR3 totals 14 residues. Germline assignment: CDR1 MNHEY and CDR2 SVGAGI. The CDR3 region has the DNA TGTGCCAGCAGGCGGACTAGCGGAGCCGTCGAGCAGTACTTC. It translates to CASRRTSGAVEQYF.

The rearrangement uses TRBV27 and TRBJ1-1, with 11 bases that match TRBD1. Germline assignment: CDR1 MNHEY and CDR2 SMNVEV (reference sequence). V lost 3 bases, J lost 4 bases, and 10 bases stayed unmatched. The CDR3 has 17 amino acids. CDR3 nucleotides: TGTGCCAGCAGTTTTATTAGGACAGGGGGCAAAAGCACTGAAGCTTTCTTT. Translated, it gives CASSFIRTGGKSTEAFF.

This clone was seen once. The rearrangement links TRBV13 to TRBJ2-7; D not resolved. The V and J ends lost 6 bases and 2 bases respectively, with 14 bases between them. Germline V lookup: CDR1 PRHDT, CDR2 FYEKMQ (reference sequence). CDR3 length: 14 amino acids. CDR3 region: CASSFSDLAYEQYF. CDR3 in DNA: TGTGCCAGCAGTTTCTCGGACCTGGCCTACGAGCAGTACTTC.

The gene calls are TRBV6-5 and TRBJ2-3; TRBD2 aligns across 12 bases. Unmatched junction bases numbered 6, after V lost 8 bases and J lost 6 bases. Per the germline V gene, CDR1 is MNHEY and CDR2 is SVGAGI. The CDR3 is made up of 14 amino acids. CDR3 sequence: CASRTSGTRDTQYF. As DNA, the CDR3 is TGTGCCAGCCGGACTAGCGGGACCCGGGATACGCAGTATTTT.

This rearrangement joins TRBV11-3 to TRBJ2-7; no clear D. CDR1 and CDR2 (germline): SGHNT, YENEEA. CDR3 length: 14 residues. The germline V and J ends were trimmed by 1 base and 4 bases, with 11 bases remaining between them. CDR3 DNA: TGTGCCAGCAGCTTAGGATCCAGAAGTTACGAGCAGTACTTC. Encoded protein: CASSLGSRSYEQYF.

The chain links TRBV6-1 to TRBJ1-1; possibly TRBD1 for D (5 bases). V was trimmed by 3 bases and J by 1 base, leaving 6 bases between them. The CDR3 covers 13 residues. Germline V gene lookup returns CDR1 MNHNS and CDR2 SASEGT. CDR3 nucleotides: TGTGCCAGCAGTGAGAGGGGGAACACTGAAGCTTTCTTT. It encodes CASSERGNTEAFF.

The chain links TRBV7-2 to TRBJ1-2, with TRBD1 as a possible D gene (5 bases). The germline V and J ends were trimmed by 3 bases and 5 bases, with 16 bases remaining between them. In germline, CDR1 is SGHTA, CDR2 FQGNSA. The CDR3 runs 15 residues. The CDR3 bases are TGTGCCAGCAGCTTGTGGGGGGGAAGTAGGTATGGCTACACCTTC. Protein product: CASSLWGGSRYGYTF.

The rearrangement uses TRBV28 and TRBJ2-7, with 10 bases matching TRBD1. This CDR3 is 16 amino acids long. The V gene end was trimmed by 8 bases and the J gene end by 3 bases; junction bases not matched to a gene: 13. Germline CDR1 MDHEN, CDR2 SYDVKM. DNA of the CDR3: TGTGCCAGCGCAGAAATATCGGACAGGGGGAGCTACGAGCAGTACTTC. Amino acids: CASAEISDRGSYEQYF.

For the CDR3, the DNA is TGTGCCAGCAGAGGGGGAACCAGGGAAAACACCATATATTTT. Translating gives CASRGGTRENTIYF. The chain couples TRBV6-5 to TRBJ1-3; TRBD1 is a possible D gene (6 bases). The germline V and J ends were trimmed by 6 bases and 6 bases, with 15 bases remaining between them. The CDR3 length is 14 residues. Germline CDR1 reads MNHEY; CDR2 reads SVGAGI.

The chain combines TRBV9 with TRBJ1-1, with D tentatively TRBD1 (6 bases). With 3 bases removed from V and 1 base from J, the gap between germline ends came to 10 bases. The CDR3 extends over 14 amino acids. Per the germline V gene, CDR1 is SGDLS and CDR2 is YYNGEE. The CDR3 loop reads CASSAGTPNTEAFF. CDR3 bases: TGTGCCAGCAGCGCCGGGACACCGAACACTGAAGCTTTCTTT.

The rearrangement uses TRBV20-1 and TRBJ1-2; D possibly corresponds to TRBD1 (5 bases). The CDR3 totals 11 residues. Between the trimmed V and J ends, which lost 6 bases and 9 bases, there was a span of 14 bases. CDR1 DFQATT and CDR2 SNEGSKA come from the germline V gene (reference sequence). CDR3 in DNA: TGCAGTGCGAATAGGGCGGGACGCTACACCTTC. It specifies CSANRAGRYTF.

Here the CDR3 reads CASSFRGGYSTDTQYF. The CDR3 DNA sequence: TGTGCCAGCAGCTTCCGTGGAGGCTACAGCACAGATACGCAGTATTTT. The chain is built from TRBV7-3 and TRBJ2-3; perhaps TRBD2 as D (5 bases). Germline V gives CDR1 SGHTA, CDR2 FQGTGA. The CDR3 consists of 16 residues. Trimming stripped 3 bases from V and 0 bases from J, with 13 bases between.

The chain uses TRBV7-6 and TRBJ2-7; D gene unclear. Germline assignment: CDR1 SGHVS and CDR2 FNYEAQ. Deletions cut 5 bases from V and 3 bases from J, with 11 bases between. CDR3 length equals 13 residues. CDR3 DNA: TGTGCCAGCAGCCCAAGGGAAGGCTACGAGCAGTACTTC. Amino acids: CASSPREGYEQYF.